Described below is a single T cell receptor beta chain sequence and its context. The repertoire was sequenced with immunoSEQ multiplex PCR; TCRdb's copy has only in-frame clones and lacks some. Of around 340,000 clones in the sample, approximately 86% were seen once. From germline, CDR1 is SGHTA and CDR2 FQGNSA. CDR3 length: 14 amino acids. The V and J ends lost 5 bases and 10 bases respectively, with 18 bases between them. The sample originates from a study of Ad26.COV2.S vaccination and SARS-CoV-2 variants. Specified treatment: roughly 18 received Ad26.COV2.S at low or high dose, single or two shots; roughly five received placebo; per-sample allocation not given. Collection of the samples took place on day 63 after the first injection of vaccine or placebo.

The sample was peripheral blood, taken in a trial of Ad26.COV2.S vaccine versus placebo. This receptor was taken from a person aged 18-65 years who received the Ad26.COV2.S COVID-19 vaccine or a placebo. The V call is TRBV7-2, the J call TRBJ1-5; tentative D call: TRBD1 (5 bases). Written as DNA, the CDR3 is TGTGCCAGCAGCCCGGACACCCGAAGGGGACCCCAGCATTTT. Its protein product is CASSPDTRRGPQHF.